The sequence of this T cell receptor (beta chain) was determined in a study of shared clonotypes between healthy human individuals. Findings and limits, study-wide: Clonotypes which were not shared had lower generation probabilities than clonotypes that all four donors shared. Naive CD4 clonotypes overlapped across several donors at around 4.7%.

Trimming took 1 base from V and 1 from J; bases not matched to a gene: 4. CDR1 and CDR2 from the germline V gene are SGHVS and FNYEAQ. The CDR3 contains 18 residues. Produced via immunoSEQ multiplex PCR; TCRdb's table is partial and in-frame only. The data contain about 2.2 million clones, around 93% of them singletons. Naive CD8 cells, CD45RO-negative and positively selected for CCR7, excluded terminally differentiated effector memory CD45RA+ cells. Notes on this clone: Its cognate antigen is unknown.

This sequence was found in a man younger than 35 in good health. Some clones in this sample may be carry-over from other donors' samples. The chain is built from TRBV7-6 and TRBJ2-6; TRBD1 matches at 10 bases. Sequencing used naive CD8+ T cells from PBMCs. This CDR3 reads CASSLVRDRGSGANVLTF. In DNA, the CDR3 is TGTGCCAGCAGCTTAGTACGGGACAGGGGTTCTGGGGCCAACGTCCTGACTTTC.